This TCR beta chain was captured in a study of blood T cell repertoires in COVID-19. Study in general: The origin of the acute and convalescent COVID-19 samples was the United States, Italy and Spain. Sources were T cells, B-cell-depleted T cells, or PBMCs; the material itself was cDNA or gDNA.

In the study's own analysis: Cell counts per sample came from amplifying reference gene primers. This table comes from immunoSEQ multiplex PCR, and its TCRdb copy is limited to in-frame clones, with some not included. V, J and clone size are those of that table, while D and trimming were read from the DNA. Of around 98,000 clones in the sample, approximately 90% were seen once. Germline V gene sequence: CDR1 SGHRS, CDR2 YFSETQ. The CDR3 extends over 15 amino acids. V shed 3 bases, J shed 2 bases, and the junction held 5 bases outside the gene matches. This clonotype was sampled from a man aged 65-85 years with acute or convalescent COVID-19. This chain joins TRBV5-1 and TRBJ1-3; 7 positions match TRBD1. The sequencing sample was made of peripheral blood. CDR3 protein: CASSSPQGTGNTIYF. The DNA of the CDR3 is TGCGCCAGCAGCTCGCCACAGGGGACTGGAAACACCATATATTTT.